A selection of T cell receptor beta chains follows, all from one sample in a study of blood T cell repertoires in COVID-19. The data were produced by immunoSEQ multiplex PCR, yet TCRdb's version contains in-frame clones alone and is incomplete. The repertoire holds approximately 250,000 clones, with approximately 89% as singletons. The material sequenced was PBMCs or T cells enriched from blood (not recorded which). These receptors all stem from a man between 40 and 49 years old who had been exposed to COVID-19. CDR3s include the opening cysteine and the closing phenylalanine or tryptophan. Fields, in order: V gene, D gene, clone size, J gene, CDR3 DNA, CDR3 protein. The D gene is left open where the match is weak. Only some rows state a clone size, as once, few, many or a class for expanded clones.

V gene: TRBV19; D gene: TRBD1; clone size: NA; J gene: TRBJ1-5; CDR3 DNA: TGTGCCAGTAGTATAGGGGGCCAGGGGGGCAATCAGCCCCAGCATTTT; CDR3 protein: CASSIGGQGGNQPQHF
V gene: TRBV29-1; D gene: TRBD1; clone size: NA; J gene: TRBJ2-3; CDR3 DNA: TGCAGCGTGACAGGGGGCTCCGATACGCAGTATTTT; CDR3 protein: CSVTGGSDTQYF
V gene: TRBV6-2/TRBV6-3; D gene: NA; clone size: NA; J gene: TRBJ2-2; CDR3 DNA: TGTGCCAGCAGTTACTCGATTTACTATGACACCGGGGAGCTGTTTTTT; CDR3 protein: CASSYSIYYDTGELFF
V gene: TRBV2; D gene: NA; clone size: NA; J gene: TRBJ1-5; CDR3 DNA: TGTGCCAGCAGCTGGGGGGGCAATCAGCCCCAGCATTTT; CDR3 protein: CASSWGGNQPQHF
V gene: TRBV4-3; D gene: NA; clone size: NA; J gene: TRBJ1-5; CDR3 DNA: TGCGCCAGCAGCCAAGTGCGGAATCAGCCCCAGCATTTT; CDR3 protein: CASSQVRNQPQHF
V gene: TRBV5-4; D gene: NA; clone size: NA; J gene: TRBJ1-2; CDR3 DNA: TGTGCCAGCAGCTTACCCAGGGTACCTTATGGCTACACCTTC; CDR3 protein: CASSLPRVPYGYTF
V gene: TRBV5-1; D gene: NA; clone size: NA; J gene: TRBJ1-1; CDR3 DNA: TGCGCCAGCAGCTCGTTAATAAGAGGGGGAACTAACACTGAAGCTTTCTTT; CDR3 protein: CASSSLIRGGTNTEAFF
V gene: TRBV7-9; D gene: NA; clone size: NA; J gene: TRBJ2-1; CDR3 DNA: TGTGCCAGCAGCCCGCAGCGCTTTGAGCAGTTCTTC; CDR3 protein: CASSPQRFEQFF
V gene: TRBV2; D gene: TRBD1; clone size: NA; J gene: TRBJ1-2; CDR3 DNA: TGTGCCAGCAGTCAAGGGGGCGCGGATGGCTACACCTTC; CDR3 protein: CASSQGGADGYTF
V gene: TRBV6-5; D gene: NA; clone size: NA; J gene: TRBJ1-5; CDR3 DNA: TGTGCCAGTAAATCGGGTTACAATAGCAATCAGCCCCAGCATTTT; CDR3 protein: CASKSGYNSNQPQHF
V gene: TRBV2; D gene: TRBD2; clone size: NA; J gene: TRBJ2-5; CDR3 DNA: TGTGCCAGCGGAAGTCCGCTAGCGGACCAAGAGACCCAGTACTTC; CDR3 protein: CASGSPLADQETQYF
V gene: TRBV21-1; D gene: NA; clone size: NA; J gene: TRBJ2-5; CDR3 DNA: TGTGCCAGCAGCAAGCAGACAGCACCGCAAGAGACCCAGTACTTC; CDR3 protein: CASSKQTAPQETQYF
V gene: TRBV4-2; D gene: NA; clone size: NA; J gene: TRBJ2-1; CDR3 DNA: TGTGCCAGCAGCCAGGAGCTCAATGAGCAGTTCTTC; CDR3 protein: CASSQELNEQFF
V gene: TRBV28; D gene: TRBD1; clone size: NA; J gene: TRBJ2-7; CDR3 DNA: TGTGCCAGCAGCCCCGGACAGGGGTACGATTACGAGCAGTACTTC; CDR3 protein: CASSPGQGYDYEQYF
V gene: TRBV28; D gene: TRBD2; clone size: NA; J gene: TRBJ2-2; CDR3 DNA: TGTGCCAGCAGCCTGACTAGCGGGAGGAGGACGGGGGAGCTGTTTTTT; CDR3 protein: CASSLTSGRRTGELFF
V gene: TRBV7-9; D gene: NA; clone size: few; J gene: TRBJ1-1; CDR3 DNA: TGTGCCAGCAGCCGACAAGTGAACACTGAAGCTTTCTTT; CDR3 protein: CASSRQVNTEAFF
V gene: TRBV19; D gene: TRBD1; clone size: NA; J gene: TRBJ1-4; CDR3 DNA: TGTGCCACTACTCAACTCCCCGGGACAGGGCGTAATGAAAAACTGTTTTTT; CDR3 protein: CATTQLPGTGRNEKLFF
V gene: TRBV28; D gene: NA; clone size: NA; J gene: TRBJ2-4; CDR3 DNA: TGTGCCAGCAGTTTAGGCGGTCAAAACATTCAGTACTTC; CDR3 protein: CASSLGGQNIQYF
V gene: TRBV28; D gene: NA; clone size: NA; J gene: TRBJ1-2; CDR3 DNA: TGTGCCAGCACAGGGCTTTATGGCTACACCTTC; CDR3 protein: CASTGLYGYTF
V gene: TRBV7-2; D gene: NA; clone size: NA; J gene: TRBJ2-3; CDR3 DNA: TGTGCCAGCAGCTTAGAGGCTAGTTCTAGCACAGATACGCAGTATTTT; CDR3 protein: CASSLEASSSTDTQYF
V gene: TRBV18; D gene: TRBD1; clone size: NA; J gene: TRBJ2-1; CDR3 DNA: TGTGCCAGCTCACCGGGGACAGGGAGCTCCTACAATGAGCAGTTCTTC; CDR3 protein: CASSPGTGSSYNEQFF
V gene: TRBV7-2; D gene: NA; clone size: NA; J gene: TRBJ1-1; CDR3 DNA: TGTGCCAGCAGCTTAGCGGGGGGGCGGAACACTGAAGCTTTCTTT; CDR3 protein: CASSLAGGRNTEAFF
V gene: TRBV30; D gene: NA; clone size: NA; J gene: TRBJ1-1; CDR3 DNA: TGTGCCTGGAGTGTACTCGGGGGCACTGAAGCTTTCTTT; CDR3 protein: CAWSVLGGTEAFF
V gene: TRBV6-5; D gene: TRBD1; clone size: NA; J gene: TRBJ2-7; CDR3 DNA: TGTGCCAGCTCCGACAGGGGCTACTCCTACGAGCAGTACTTC; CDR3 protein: CASSDRGYSYEQYF
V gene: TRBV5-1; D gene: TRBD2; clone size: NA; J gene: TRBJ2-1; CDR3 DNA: TGCGCCAGCAGCTCCAGCGGGAGGGCCTTTAATGAGCAGTTCTTC; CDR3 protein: CASSSSGRAFNEQFF
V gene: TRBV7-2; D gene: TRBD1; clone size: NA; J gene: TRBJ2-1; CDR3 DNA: TGTGCCAGCAGCTTAGATGGGACAGGGGGCGGTGAGCAGTTCTTC; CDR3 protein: CASSLDGTGGGEQFF
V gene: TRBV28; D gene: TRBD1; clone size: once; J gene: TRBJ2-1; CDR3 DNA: TGTGCCAGCAGTCCATACCCCGGACAGGGAAGGAACAATGAGCAGTTCTTC; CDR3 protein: CASSPYPGQGRNNEQFF
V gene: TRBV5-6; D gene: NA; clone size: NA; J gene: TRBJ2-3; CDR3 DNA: TGTGCCAGCAGCTTGGCTGGGGGCGCCGGCACAGATACGCAGTATTTT; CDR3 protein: CASSLAGGAGTDTQYF
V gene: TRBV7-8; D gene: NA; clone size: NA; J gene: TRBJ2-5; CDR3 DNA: TGTGCCAGCAGCTTGGCCAGTAAAGAGACCCAGTACTTC; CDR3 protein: CASSLASKETQYF
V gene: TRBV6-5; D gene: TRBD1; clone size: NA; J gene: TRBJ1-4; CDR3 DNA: TGTGCCACCGGACAGGGTATAGAGGAAAAACTGTTTTTT; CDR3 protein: CATGQGIEEKLFF
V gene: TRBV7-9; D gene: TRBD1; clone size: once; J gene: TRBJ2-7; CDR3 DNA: TGTGCCAGCAGCTTAAAGACAGGGGCCTACGAGCAGTACTTC; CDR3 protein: CASSLKTGAYEQYF
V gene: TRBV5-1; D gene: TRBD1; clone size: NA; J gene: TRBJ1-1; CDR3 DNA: TGCGCCAGCAGCCGCGTATCTCCAGGGGGCGCGGAGACTGAAGCTTTCTTT; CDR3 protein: CASSRVSPGGAETEAFF
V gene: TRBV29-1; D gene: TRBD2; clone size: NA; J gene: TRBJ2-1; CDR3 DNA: TGCAGCGTTAATAGGCGGGAGGGCTATGAGCAGTTCTTC; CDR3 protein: CSVNRREGYEQFF
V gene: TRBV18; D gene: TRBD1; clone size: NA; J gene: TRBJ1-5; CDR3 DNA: TGTGCCAGCTCACCTCCAGGGGGAGATCAGCCCCAGCATTTT; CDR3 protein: CASSPPGGDQPQHF
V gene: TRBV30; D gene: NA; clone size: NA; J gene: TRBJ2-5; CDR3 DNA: TGTGCCTGGAGTGCCCTAATCAGGGGTCCTGGGGAGACCCAGTACTTC; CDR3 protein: CAWSALIRGPGETQYF
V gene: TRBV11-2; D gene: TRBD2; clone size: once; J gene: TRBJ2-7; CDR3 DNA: TGTGCCAGCAGCCTCATAGCGGGAGGGCCCGCCTACGAGCAGTACTTC; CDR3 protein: CASSLIAGGPAYEQYF
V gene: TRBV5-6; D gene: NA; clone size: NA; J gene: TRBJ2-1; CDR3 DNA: TGTGCCAGCAGCTTGGGTAGCCTTCAATCCTACAATGAGCAGTTCTTC; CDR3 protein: CASSLGSLQSYNEQFF
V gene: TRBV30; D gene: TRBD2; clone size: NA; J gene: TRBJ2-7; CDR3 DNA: TGTGCCTGGGCGGGGGGGTCCTACGAGCAGTACTTC; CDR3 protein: CAWAGGSYEQYF
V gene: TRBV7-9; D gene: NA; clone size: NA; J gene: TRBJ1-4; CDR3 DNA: TGTGCCAGCAGCTTAGATTTACGGTCGATTGCTAATGAAAAACTGTTTTTT; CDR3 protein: CASSLDLRSIANEKLFF
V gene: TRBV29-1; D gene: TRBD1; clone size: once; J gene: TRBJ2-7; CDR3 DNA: TGCAGCGTATGGGACAGGGGGAACTCCTACGAGCAGTACTTC; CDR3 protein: CSVWDRGNSYEQYF
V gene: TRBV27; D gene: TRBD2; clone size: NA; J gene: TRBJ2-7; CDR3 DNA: TGTGCCAGCAGTTCGCGGACTAGCGGGACTCACGAGCAGTACTTC; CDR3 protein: CASSSRTSGTHEQYF
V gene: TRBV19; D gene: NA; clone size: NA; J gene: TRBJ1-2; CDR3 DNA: TGTGCCAGTAGTATAGGTGCGGGTTTGAGAGGTGGCTACACCTTC; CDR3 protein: CASSIGAGLRGGYTF
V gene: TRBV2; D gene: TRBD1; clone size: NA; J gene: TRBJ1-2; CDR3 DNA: TGTGCCAGCAGTGAGGACAGGGACCGTGGCTACACCTTC; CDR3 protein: CASSEDRDRGYTF
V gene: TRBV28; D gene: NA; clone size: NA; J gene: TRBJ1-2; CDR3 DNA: TGTGCCAGCAGTGAGATGAACTATGGCTACACCTTC; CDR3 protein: CASSEMNYGYTF
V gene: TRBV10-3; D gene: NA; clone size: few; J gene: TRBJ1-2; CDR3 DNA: TGTGCCATCAGTGCCTCCGGGATCCCGGCGGATGGCTACACCTTC; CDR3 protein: CAISASGIPADGYTF
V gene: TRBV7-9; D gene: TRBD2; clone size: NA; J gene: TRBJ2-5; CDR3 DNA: TGTGCCAGCAGCTCACCACTACTAGCGGGAGAAGAGACCCAGTACTTC; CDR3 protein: CASSSPLLAGEETQYF
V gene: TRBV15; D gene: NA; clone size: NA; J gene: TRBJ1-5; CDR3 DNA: TGTGCCACCAGCAGAGTAGGAGGTACTTATAGCAATCAGCCCCAGCATTTT; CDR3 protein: CATSRVGGTYSNQPQHF
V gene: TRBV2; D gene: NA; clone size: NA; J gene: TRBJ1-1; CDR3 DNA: TGTGCCAGCAGTGCGACAGGAGACTCCATGAACACTGAAGCTTTCTTT; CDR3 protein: CASSATGDSMNTEAFF
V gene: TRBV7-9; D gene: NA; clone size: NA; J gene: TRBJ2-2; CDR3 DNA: TGTGCCAGCAGCTTCCCTGTGCACGGCGGGGAGCTGTTTTTT; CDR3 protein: CASSFPVHGGELFF
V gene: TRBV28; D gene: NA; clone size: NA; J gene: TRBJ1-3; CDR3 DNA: TGTGCCAGCAGTTACCGGGCTGGAAACACCATATATTTT; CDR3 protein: CASSYRAGNTIYF
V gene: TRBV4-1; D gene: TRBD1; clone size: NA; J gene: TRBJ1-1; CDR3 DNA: TGCGCCAGCAGCCACCCCCCCCTGGCGGACAGGACTATGAACACTGAAGCTTTCTTT; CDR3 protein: CASSHPPLADRTMNTEAFF
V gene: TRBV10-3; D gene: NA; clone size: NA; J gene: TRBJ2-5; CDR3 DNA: TGTGCCATCAGTACGGCCCCGGGTCGGGAGACCCAGTACTTC; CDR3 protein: CAISTAPGRETQYF
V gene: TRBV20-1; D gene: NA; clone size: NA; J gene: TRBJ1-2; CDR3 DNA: TGCAGTGCACAAGACTATGGCTACACCTTC; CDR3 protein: CSAQDYGYTF
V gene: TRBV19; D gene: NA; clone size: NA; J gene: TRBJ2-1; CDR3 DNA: TGTGCCAGTAGTATAGATCACGGCAGGGGCTACAATGAGCAGTTCTTC; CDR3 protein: CASSIDHGRGYNEQFF
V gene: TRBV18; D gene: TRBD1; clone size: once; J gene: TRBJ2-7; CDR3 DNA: TGTGCCAGCTCTGAGGGACAGCAAGGCTACGAGCAGTACTTC; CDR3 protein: CASSEGQQGYEQYF
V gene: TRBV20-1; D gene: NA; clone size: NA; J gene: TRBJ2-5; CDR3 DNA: TGCAGTGCTACCGAAGAGACCCAGTACTTC; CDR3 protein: CSATEETQYF
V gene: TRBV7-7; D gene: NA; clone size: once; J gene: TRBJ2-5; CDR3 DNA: TGTGCCAGCAGCTTAGGGACACGGGAGACCCAGTACTTC; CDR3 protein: CASSLGTRETQYF
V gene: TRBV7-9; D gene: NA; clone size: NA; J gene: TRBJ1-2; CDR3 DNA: TGTGCCAGCAGAACAGGGTATGGCTACACCTTC; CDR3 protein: CASRTGYGYTF
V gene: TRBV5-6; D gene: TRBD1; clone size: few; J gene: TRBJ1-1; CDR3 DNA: TGTGCCAGCAGCCATACCGGACAGGGTCGCACTGAAGCTTTCTTT; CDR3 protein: CASSHTGQGRTEAFF
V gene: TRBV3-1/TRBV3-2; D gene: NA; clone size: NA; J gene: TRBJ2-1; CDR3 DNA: TGTGCCAGCAGCCAGCCAGATAGGGGGTTCAATGAGCAGTTCTTC; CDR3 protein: CASSQPDRGFNEQFF